This entry features one TCR beta chain sequence. This record belongs to a study of blood T cell repertoires in COVID-19. Study context: Italy, Spain and the United States were the sources of the convalescent and acute COVID-19 samples.

V was shortened by 0 bases and J by 8 bases, with 19 bases between the two germline ends. The V gene's germline CDR1 is LNHDA and CDR2 SQIVND (reference sequence). The CDR3 has 16 residues. Original processing methods: It was from reference gene primer amplification that nucleated cell counts were estimated. Some clones are missing from TCRdb's copy, which holds only in-frame ones; the method was immunoSEQ multiplex PCR. V, J and clone size reflect that table, while D and trimming were determined from the DNA. The sample yields over 350,000 clones, around 89% seen once. The rearrangement links TRBV19 to TRBJ1-1; the D gene is possibly TRBD1 (6 bases). The sequenced sample was peripheral blood. The receptor comes from a woman younger than 45 with acute or convalescent COVID-19. Here the CDR3 reads CASSIDLRGGPIEAFF. The CDR3 DNA is TGTGCCAGTAGTATAGATTTGAGAGGGGGACCGATAGAAGCTTTCTTT.